The 19 T cell receptor beta chains below were found in one sample sequenced in a study of blood T cell repertoires in COVID-19. Profiled with immunoSEQ multiplex PCR; TCRdb holds only in-frame clones, not every one. This sample yields under 200,000 clones, of which roughly 88% are seen a single time; around 9.8% belongs to the top ten. The sample consisted of peripheral blood. The receptor set was obtained from a woman of 80 years or more with acute or convalescent COVID-19.

This clone has more than one count but fewer than ten. The V gene is TRBV29-1, the J gene TRBJ2-2, with D unresolved. The V end lost 7 bases, the J end lost 5 bases, and 17 bases lay between the germline ends. The CDR3 is made up of 14 amino acids. The germline CDR1 and CDR2 sequences are SQVTM and ANQGSEA. In nucleotides, the CDR3 is TGCAGCGGCCGACTGAGAGAGAATACCGGGGAGCTGTTTTTT. Translated: CSGRLRENTGELFF.

The chain carries TRBV12-3 or TRBV12-4 and TRBJ1-1, with TRBD1 as a possible D gene (5 bases). The CDR3 totals 13 residues. V lost 4 bases and J 0 bases, leaving 6 bases between the germline ends. CDR3 sequence reads: CASSWGLNTEAFF. In DNA, the CDR3 is TGTGCCAGCAGTTGGGGCTTGAACACTGAAGCTTTCTTT.

The gene calls are TRBV18 and TRBJ1-5; 7 positions match TRBD1. This CDR3 comprises 13 residues. V lost 0 bases to trimming and J lost 7 bases; unmatched junction nucleotides: 0. Germline CDR1 KGHSH, CDR2 LQKENI. The CDR3 coding sequence is TGTGCCAGCTCACCACCGGGACAGCAGCCCCAGCATTTT. This gives the protein CASSPPGQQPQHF.

This chain joins TRBV19 and TRBJ2-3; 10 bases match TRBD2. The V and J ends lost 6 bases and 4 bases, in that order; junction bases with no gene match: 4. Per germline, CDR1 LNHDA and CDR2 SQIVND (reference sequence). The CDR3 is made up of 14 amino acids. CDR3 nucleotides: TGTGCCAGTAGAGTAGCGGGGGGCCCAGATACGCAGTATTTT. This encodes CASRVAGGPDTQYF.

The chain has TRBV2 and TRBJ1-6; TRBD1 matches 8 bases. Germline V CDR1 and CDR2: SNHLY, FYNNEI. This CDR3 contains 14 residues. J gave up 10 bases and V 6 bases, and 8 bases lay outside the gene matches. CDR3 sequence (DNA): TGTGCCAGCAGGCTGGGACAGGTCGGATCACCCCTCCACTTT. Translating it yields CASRLGQVGSPLHF.

The chain combines TRBV24-1 with TRBJ2-5; TRBD2 agrees at 10 bases. The J segment lost 0 bases and the V segment lost 9 bases, leaving 9 bases of the junction unmatched. CDR1 and CDR2 (germline): KGHDR, SFDVKD. This CDR3 is built from 16 residues. This CDR3 is CATGEKLAGNQETQYF. The CDR3 nucleotides read TGTGCCACCGGGGAAAAACTAGCGGGAAACCAAGAGACCCAGTACTTC.

V is TRBV4-1 and J is TRBJ1-2, with TRBD1 matching 7 bases. The CDR3 spans 15 residues. The junction had 6 bases not matched to a gene; V was cut back by 3 bases and J by 2 bases. Germline CDR1 reads MGHRA; CDR2 reads YSYEKL. The CDR3 DNA is TGCGCCAGCAGCCAGGTGGCGGGACAGAACTATGGCTACACCTTC. It codes for CASSQVAGQNYGYTF.

The chain recombines TRBV3-1 (or the pseudogene TRBV3-2) with TRBJ2-3; D gene ambiguous. The germline V gene has CDR1 LGHDT and CDR2 YNNKEL (reference sequence). The CDR3 totals 12 residues. V shed 3 bases and J shed 5 bases, with 6 bases lying between them. CDR3: CASSHTGDTQYF. The CDR3, as DNA: TGTGCCAGCAGCCATACCGGAGATACGCAGTATTTT.

The rearrangement joins TRBV30 to TRBJ2-7; possible D gene TRBD1, 6 bases. Germline CDR1 GTSNPN, CDR2 SVGIG (reference sequence). This CDR3 comprises 11 residues. Trimming took 5 bases from V and 3 from J, leaving 8 bases between them. The chain's CDR3 is CAWDRHYEQYF. DNA of the CDR3: TGTGCCTGGGACAGGCACTACGAGCAGTACTTC.

The chain links TRBV10-3 to TRBJ2-7; 7 bases agree with TRBD2. CDR1 ENHRY and CDR2 SYGVKD come from the germline V gene. V lost 4 bases and J lost 6; bases outside the gene matches: 0. The length of the CDR3 is 11 residues. The DNA of the CDR3 is TGTGCCATCAGTGGGGGGGGCGAGCAGTACTTC. As protein: CAISGGGEQYF.

The V gene is TRBV6-2 or TRBV6-3, the J gene TRBJ2-2; 7 bases are a match to TRBD1. The CDR3 covers 19 residues. The ends lost 2 bases at V and 0 bases at J; junction bases unmatched: 12. Germline V gene data show CDR1 as MNHEY and CDR2 as SVGEGT. CDR3 amino acids: CASSYRDRYLNANTGELFF. CDR3 DNA sequence: TGTGCCAGCAGTTACCGGGACAGATACCTTAACGCGAACACCGGGGAGCTGTTTTTT.

J is TRBJ2-7 and V is TRBV6-5, with 9 bases that match TRBD1. Germline trimming cut 6 bases from V and 4 bases from J; bases unmatched to any gene: 4. The germline CDR1 and CDR2 sequences are MNHEY and SVGAGI. This CDR3 has 13 amino acids. The CDR3 sequence is CASSRDREYEQYF. The CDR3 DNA reads as TGTGCCAGCAGCCGGGACAGGGAATACGAGCAGTACTTC.

The gene calls are TRBV9 and TRBJ1-1, with D uncertain. Germline lookup yields CDR1 SGDLS and CDR2 YYNGEE. The CDR3 contains 13 residues. The V end lost 4 bases, the J end lost 5 bases, and 12 bases lay between the germline ends. The CDR3 DNA reads as TGTGCCAGCAGCACCCACCTCGGGACTGAAGCTTTCTTT. As protein: CASSTHLGTEAFF.

The chain couples TRBV5-1 to TRBJ2-7, with no clear D. The CDR3 runs 14 residues. Germline V gene data show CDR1 as SGHRS and CDR2 as YFSETQ. The V end was cut by 5 bases, the J end by 2 bases, with 14 bases between. The CDR3 reads CASSLDTLTYEQYF. For the CDR3, the DNA is TGCGCCAGCAGTTTAGACACCCTTACCTACGAGCAGTACTTC.

V is TRBV24-1 and J is TRBJ2-2; perhaps TRBD2 as D (6 bases). The CDR3 totals 13 residues. V gave up 4 bases and J gave up 9 bases, with 11 bases separating them. Germline values: CDR1 KGHDR, CDR2 SFDVKD. DNA for the CDR3: TGTGCCACCAGTGACCCTGGGAGGTGGGAGCTGTTTTTT. As protein: CATSDPGRWELFF.

Here the CDR3 reads CASRQGQMNTEAFF. In nucleotides, the CDR3 is TGCGCCAGCCGACAGGGACAGATGAACACTGAAGCTTTCTTT. V gene TRBV10-2 combines with J gene TRBJ1-1, with 7 bases lining up with TRBD1. The J segment lost 0 bases and the V segment lost 8 bases, leaving 6 bases of the junction unmatched. Germline-derived CDR1 and CDR2 are WSHSY and SAAADI. The CDR3 extends over 14 amino acids.

This chain joins TRBV20-1 and TRBJ2-7; D is ambiguous. This CDR3 region has 11 residues. Trimming pared 5 bases from V and 1 base from J, leaving 6 bases between. Germline values: CDR1 DFQATT, CDR2 SNEGSKA (reference sequence). CDR3 in DNA: TGCAGTGCTCGGTTTTCCTACGAGCAGTACTTC. Its translation: CSARFSYEQYF.

The chain recombines TRBV15 with TRBJ1-1; 7 bases fit TRBD1. The ends lost 3 bases at V and 5 bases at J; junction bases unmatched: 6. The CDR3 length is 14 residues. Germline V lookup: CDR1 LNHNV, CDR2 YYDKDF (reference sequence). In nucleotides, the CDR3 is TGTGCCACCAGCAGCCTTCAACAGGGGACTGAAGCTTTCTTT. Its protein product is CATSSLQQGTEAFF.

The chain combines TRBV5-5 with TRBJ1-3; no firm D call. CDR1 SGHKS and CDR2 YYEKEE come from the germline V gene (reference sequence). The ends were cut back, 4 bases at V and 2 bases at J, with 7 bases in the middle. The CDR3 is made up of 13 amino acids. For the CDR3, the DNA is TGTGCCAGCAGCCCCCCAGCTGGAAACACCATATATTTT. It yields the protein CASSPPAGNTIYF.